This T cell receptor (beta chain) is drawn from a study of CD8 T cells in ankylosing spondylitis. Study results and caveats: A TCR beta motif made of fewer than ten highly homologous variants seemed typical of ankylosing spondylitis blood.

This clonotype was seen ten or more times. As yet, its antigen is unknown. One entry per CDR3 protein, called by TCRdb with MiXCR from the 5' RACE reads. This sample has hundreds of thousands of distinct CDR3 sequences, with 15% to 20% found just once. V gave up 5 bases and J gave up 6 bases; unmatched junction bases: 4. The CDR3 spans 15 residues. Germline loops: CDR1 SGHTA, CDR2 FQGNSA. The chain employs TRBV7-2 and TRBJ2-3; TRBD2 matches at 14 bases. The receptor was derived from a male donor with ankylosing spondylitis. The sequencing sample was made of blood, either unsorted or a sorted T cell fraction (not recorded which). CDR3 nucleotide sequence: TGTGCCAGCAGCCTGGGACTAGCGGGAGCTGATACGCAGTATTTT. Translated, it gives CASSLGLAGADTQYF.